This T cell receptor beta chain was identified in a study of T-cell reconstitution after alpha-beta-depleted transplantation in children. A library of TCRbeta sequences, prepared with unique molecular identifiers, was generated. TCRdb redid the calling of the PCR reads with MiXCR, one entry per CDR3 protein. The sample lists a few hundred thousand distinct CDR3 sequences, 7.5% to 10% occurring once. The CDR3 runs to 14 residues. CDR1 and CDR2 (germline): ENHRY, SYGVKD. With 6 bases clipped from V and 4 bases from J, the junction kept 6 bases outside the gene matches. This clonotype appeared many times.

Sequences were derived from PBMCs from the stem cell graft donor, sampled from the stem cell graft. The sequence derives from a human donor who donated a stem cell graft to a child with SCID. The chain recombines TRBV10-3 with TRBJ2-5, with TRBD1 matching 9 bases. The CDR3 coding sequence is TGTGCCATCAGACAGGGGGCGAACGGAGAGACCCAGTACTTC. Its protein product is CAIRQGANGETQYF.